Listed here is a single TCR beta chain. With 4 bases clipped from V and 4 bases from J, the junction kept 6 bases outside the gene matches. CDR1 is KGHDR, CDR2 SFDVKD, per germline. The CDR3 covers 15 residues. This specimen comes from a study of blood T cell repertoires in COVID-19. The wider study: Donors in the United States, Italy and Spain gave samples during acute or convalescent COVID-19.

In the original analysis: Researchers report that nucleated cell counts were estimated from reference gene primer amplification. The method was immunoSEQ multiplex PCR; TCRdb's version includes in-frame clones alone and lacks a portion of them. V and J calls plus clone size are reproduced from that table; the DNA served to infer D and trimming. The table lists 100,000 to 150,000 clones, 80% of them singletons. The sequenced sample consisted of peripheral blood. The chain couples TRBV24-1 to TRBJ2-7; 10 positions match TRBD1. The receptor comes from a human donor in a cohort sampled during active COVID-19. Here the CDR3 reads CATSDYDRGRYEQYF. CDR3 nucleotides: TGTGCCACCAGTGACTATGACAGGGGGCGATACGAGCAGTACTTC.